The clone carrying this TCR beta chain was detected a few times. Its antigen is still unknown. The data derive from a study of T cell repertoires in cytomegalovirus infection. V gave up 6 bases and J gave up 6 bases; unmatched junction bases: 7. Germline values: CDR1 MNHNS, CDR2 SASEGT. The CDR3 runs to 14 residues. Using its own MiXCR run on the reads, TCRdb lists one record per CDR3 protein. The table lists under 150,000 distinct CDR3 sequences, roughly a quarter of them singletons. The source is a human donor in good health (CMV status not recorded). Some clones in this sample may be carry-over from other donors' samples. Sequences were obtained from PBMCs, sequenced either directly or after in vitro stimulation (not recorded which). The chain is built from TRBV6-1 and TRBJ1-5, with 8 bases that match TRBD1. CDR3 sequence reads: CASSSDRVGQPQHF. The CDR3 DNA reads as TGTGCCAGCAGCTCGGACAGGGTCGGTCAGCCCCAGCATTTT.